The rows below give T cell receptor beta chains drawn from one sample of a study of type 1 regulatory T cells. TCRdb re-analysed the reads in MiXCR, keeping a single row per CDR3 protein. The table lists 60,000 to 75,000 distinct CDR3 sequences, roughly 20% of them singletons, with 8.3% in the top ten. No antigen is known for these receptors. Source material: cultured type 1 regulatory T (Tr1) cells, either the whole culture or a sorted fraction (not recorded which). These receptors were obtained from a human donor in good health. CDR3s include the opening cysteine and the closing phenylalanine or tryptophan. The order of the fields is D gene, clone size, J gene, V gene, CDR3 DNA, CDR3 protein. The D gene is left open where the match is weak. Only some rows state a clone size, as once, few, many or a class for expanded clones.

>-|few|TRBJ1-1|TRBV20-1
TGCAGTGCTCAGAAGATTGTTTCATCCACTGAAGCTTTCTTT
CSAQKIVSSTEAFF
>-|few|TRBJ1-6|TRBV20-1
TGCAGTGCTAGAGGACGCCTTTTTAATTCACCCCTCCACTTT
CSARGRLFNSPLHF
>-|-|TRBJ2-7|TRBV12-3/TRBV12-4
TGTGCCAGCAGTTTGCAAGGGGAGGTCGCCTACGAGCAGTACTTC
CASSLQGEVAYEQYF
>-|few|TRBJ2-5|TRBV5-1
TGCGCCAGCAGCTTGTTATCGACTCAAGACTCGCCAGAGACCCAGTACTTC
CASSLLSTQDSPETQYF
>-|-|TRBJ1-6|TRBV3-1
TGTGCCAGCAGCCAAGTGGGGACACCCCTCCACTTT
CASSQVGTPLHF
>TRBD1|many|TRBJ2-1|TRBV18
TGTGCCAGCTCACCGGACAGGGGCGGACCAGTCGGGCAGTTCTTC
CASSPDRGGPVGQFF
>TRBD2|many|TRBJ2-1|TRBV20-1
TGCAGTGCGCCGGGACTAGCTAACAATGAGCAGTTCTTC
CSAPGLANNEQFF
>-|few|TRBJ2-7|TRBV10-3
TGTGCCATCAGTGAGTCTCAGGGCTTCTACGAGCAGTACTTC
CAISESQGFYEQYF
>-|-|TRBJ2-4|TRBV20-1
TGCAGTGCCCCTGAAGGCTGGGCCAAAAACATTCAGTACTTC
CSAPEGWAKNIQYF
>TRBD1|-|TRBJ1-2|TRBV5-1
TGCGCCAGCGGACGGGACAGCTTCTATGGCTACACCTTC
CASGRDSFYGYTF
>-|medium-sized|TRBJ2-1|TRBV20-1
TGCAGTGCTAGCAAGGGAAGCAATGAGCAGTTCTTC
CSASKGSNEQFF
>-|few|TRBJ1-5|TRBV20-1
TGCAGTGCTAGGGTGAGGGGGTCGGATCAGCCCCAGCATTTT
CSARVRGSDQPQHF
>-|few|TRBJ2-2|TRBV30
TGTGCCTGGAGTGTAAAGGGCACCGGGGAGCTGTTTTTT
CAWSVKGTGELFF
>TRBD1|few|TRBJ2-2|TRBV6-6
TGTGCCAGCAGTAAATCCGACAGGGCCTCGGGGGAGCTGTTTTTT
CASSKSDRASGELFF
>TRBD2|-|TRBJ2-1|TRBV20-1
TGCAGTGCTAGTTCAGCGGGAGGGCTCAATGAGCAGTTCTTC
CSASSAGGLNEQFF
>TRBD2|few|TRBJ2-1|TRBV5-1
TGCGCCAGCAGCTCGGGAGGGTCCTCCTACAATGAGCAGTTCTTC
CASSSGGSSYNEQFF
>TRBD2|-|TRBJ2-5|TRBV5-1
TGCGCCAGCAGCTTGGGGGGACTAGCGGGAACTCAAGAGACCCAGTACTTC
CASSLGGLAGTQETQYF
>TRBD2|few|TRBJ2-1|TRBV4-2
TGTGCCAGCGGAGCGGGTAGCGGGTACAATGAGCAGTTCTTC
CASGAGSGYNEQFF
>TRBD2|-|TRBJ2-1|TRBV5-1
TGCGCCAGCAGCTCGCTGGGACTAGACGCTTACAATGAGCAGTTCTTC
CASSSLGLDAYNEQFF
>-|-|TRBJ2-1|TRBV5-1
TGCGCCAGCGGCGAGGGGGACTTCTCCTACAATGAGCAGTTCTTC
CASGEGDFSYNEQFF
>-|many|TRBJ2-2|TRBV7-2
TGTGCCAGCAGCTTAGGGGATGGCGGGGAGCTGTTTTTT
CASSLGDGGELFF
>-|-|TRBJ1-6|TRBV15
TGTGCCACCAGCAGGGAACCCCCTAATTCACCCCTCCACTTT
CATSREPPNSPLHF
>TRBD2|-|TRBJ2-1|TRBV3-1
TGTGCCAGCAGCCAACGGACTAGCGGGGCCTCCTACAATGAGCAGTTCTTC
CASSQRTSGASYNEQFF
>-|few|TRBJ2-7|TRBV5-1
TGCGCCAGCAGACCAGCCGCGGGAATCTACGAGCAGTACTTC
CASRPAAGIYEQYF
>-|-|TRBJ1-1|TRBV5-1
TGCGCCAGCAGCCTGATGACAGACTCCACTGAAGCTTTCTTT
CASSLMTDSTEAFF
>TRBD1|few|TRBJ2-1|TRBV18
TGTGCCAGCCGAACCGGGACAGGGGGATCTTCTTCCTACAATGAGCAGTTCTTC
CASRTGTGGSSSYNEQFF
>-|-|TRBJ1-4|TRBV6-2/TRBV6-3
TGTGCCAGCAGCCGAGGACAGAGGAATGAAAAACTGTTTTTT
CASSRGQRNEKLFF
>-|-|TRBJ2-1|TRBV21-1
TGTGCCAGCAGCAAAAGAGCGGGACTAGCGGGACGGTATGAGCAGTTCTTC
CASSKRAGLAGRYEQFF
>-|-|TRBJ2-5|TRBV12-3/TRBV12-4
TGTGCCAGCAGTTTAGCGCTGGATAGGGGTGAGACCCAGTACTTC
CASSLALDRGETQYF
>-|-|TRBJ2-2|TRBV11-3
TGTGCCAGCAGCAGGGGACGGGGTCACACCGGGGAGCTGTTTTTT
CASSRGRGHTGELFF
>-|few|TRBJ1-2|TRBV7-8
TGTGCCAGCAGCCTACCCGGACATCATGGCTACACCTTC
CASSLPGHHGYTF
>TRBD1|few|TRBJ1-1|TRBV6-6
TGTGCCAGCAGTTACATTACAGGGGCGGCAGCTTTCTTT
CASSYITGAAAFF
>TRBD1|-|TRBJ1-3|TRBV6-5
TGTGCCACCTTGACAGGGGTGGGAAACACCATATATTTT
CATLTGVGNTIYF
>-|few|TRBJ2-5|TRBV20-1
TGCAGTGCTAGAGATGGGGGCAGCAAACAAGAGACCCAGTACTTC
CSARDGGSKQETQYF
>TRBD2|many|TRBJ2-2|TRBV5-1
TGCGCCAGCAGCGCCGAGCCGGGACTAGCGGGAGGGCCAAGCACCGGGGAGCTGTTTTTT
CASSAEPGLAGGPSTGELFF
>TRBD2|many|TRBJ2-2|TRBV5-1
TGCGCCAGCAGCTTGAAATTCCTAGCGGGAGGCCGTAGCACCGGGGAGCTGTTTTTT
CASSLKFLAGGRSTGELFF
>-|few|TRBJ1-1|TRBV12-3/TRBV12-4
TGTGCCAGCAGTTTTGCTGGACTGTCATCATTT
CASSFAGLSSF
>TRBD2|medium-sized|TRBJ2-1|TRBV11-2
TGTGCCAGCAGCCGGACTAGCGTTGCCTACAATGAGCAGTTCTTC
CASSRTSVAYNEQFF
>-|few|TRBJ2-3|TRBV28
TGTGCCAGCAGTCCTAGCAGAGATACGCAGTATTTT
CASSPSRDTQYF
>TRBD2|few|TRBJ2-5|TRBV15
TGTGCCACCAGCAGAACTAGCGTCGGGGAGACCCAGTACTTC
CATSRTSVGETQYF
>-|-|TRBJ1-4|TRBV7-2
TGTGCCAGCGGCCAGGGACCTGAAAAACTGTTTTTT
CASGQGPEKLFF
>TRBD2|-|TRBJ2-5|TRBV3-1
TGTGCCAGCAGCCAACTAGCGGGAACTGAGACCCAGTACTTC
CASSQLAGTETQYF
>TRBD1|few|TRBJ1-1|TRBV20-1
TGCAGTGCCGTACCGCCGACAGGGGCGAACACTGAAGCTTTCTTT
CSAVPPTGANTEAFF
>TRBD2|many|TRBJ2-3|TRBV5-1
TGCGCCAGCAGCGCCGGGACTAGCGGGCCTAGCACAGATACGCAGTATTTT
CASSAGTSGPSTDTQYF
>-|few|TRBJ2-3|TRBV20-1
TGCAGTGCTAGAGCGGCGGGCCTTAGCACAGATACGCAGTATTTT
CSARAAGLSTDTQYF
>-|few|TRBJ2-1|TRBV5-1
TGCGCCAGCAGCTTCGAGGCGGGTTCCTACAATGAGCAGTTCTTC
CASSFEAGSYNEQFF
>TRBD1|-|TRBJ2-3|TRBV5-1
TGCGCCAGCAGCTTGGGACAGGGGTTAGATACGCAGTATTTT
CASSLGQGLDTQYF
>-|-|TRBJ2-1|TRBV7-3
TGTGCCAGCAGCCCACGTCTAACCTCCTACAATGAGCAGTTCTTC
CASSPRLTSYNEQFF
>-|few|TRBJ2-3|TRBV7-8
TGTGCCAGCCGCCCTCTTAACCCAGGGAATACGCAGTATTTT
CASRPLNPGNTQYF
>-|few|TRBJ2-4|TRBV10-3
TGTGCCATCAGTGAGTCCTGGGGCCTAGCCAAAAACATTCAGTACTTC
CAISESWGLAKNIQYF
>TRBD1|few|TRBJ2-7|TRBV20-1
TGCAGTGCTAGAGATAACAGGGGGAGCTCCTACGAGCAGTACTTC
CSARDNRGSSYEQYF
>TRBD2|few|TRBJ2-3|TRBV29-1
TGCAGCGTTGACGGACTAGCGGGAGGGACAGATACGCAGTATTTT
CSVDGLAGGTDTQYF